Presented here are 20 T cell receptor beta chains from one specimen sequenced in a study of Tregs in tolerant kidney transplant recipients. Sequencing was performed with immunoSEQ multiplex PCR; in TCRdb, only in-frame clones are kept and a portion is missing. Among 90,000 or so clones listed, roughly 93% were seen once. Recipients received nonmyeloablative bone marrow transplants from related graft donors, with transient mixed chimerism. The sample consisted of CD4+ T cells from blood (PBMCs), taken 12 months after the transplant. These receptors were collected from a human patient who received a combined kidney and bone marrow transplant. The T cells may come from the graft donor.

The CDR3, as DNA: TGCGCCAGCAGCTTCGGGGGGGACATTCAGTACTTC. The encoded protein is CASSFGGDIQYF. The rearrangement joins TRBV5-1 to TRBJ2-4; 8 positions agree with TRBD2. The CDR3 loop spans 12 amino acids. The J segment lost 8 bases and the V segment lost 2 bases, leaving 0 bases of the junction unmatched. The V gene's germline CDR1 is SGHRS and CDR2 YFSETQ.

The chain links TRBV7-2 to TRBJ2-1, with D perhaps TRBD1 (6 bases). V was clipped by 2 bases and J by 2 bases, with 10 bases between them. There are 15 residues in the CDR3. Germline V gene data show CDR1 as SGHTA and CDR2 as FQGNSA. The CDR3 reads CASSLTGGPYNEQFF. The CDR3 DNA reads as TGTGCCAGCAGCTTAACTGGGGGCCCCTACAATGAGCAGTTCTTC.

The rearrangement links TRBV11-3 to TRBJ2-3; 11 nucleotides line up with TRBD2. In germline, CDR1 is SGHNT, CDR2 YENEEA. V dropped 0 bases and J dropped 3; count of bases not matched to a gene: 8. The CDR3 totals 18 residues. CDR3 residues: CASSLDFRPSGGTDTQYF. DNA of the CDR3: TGTGCCAGCAGCTTAGATTTTCGCCCTAGCGGGGGGACAGATACGCAGTATTTT.

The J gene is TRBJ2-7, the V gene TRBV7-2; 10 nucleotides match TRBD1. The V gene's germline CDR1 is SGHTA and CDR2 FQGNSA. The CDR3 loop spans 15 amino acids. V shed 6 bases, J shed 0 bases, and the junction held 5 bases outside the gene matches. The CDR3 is CASRQTGGNSYEQYF. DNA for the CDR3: TGTGCCAGCAGACAGACAGGGGGCAACTCCTACGAGCAGTACTTC.

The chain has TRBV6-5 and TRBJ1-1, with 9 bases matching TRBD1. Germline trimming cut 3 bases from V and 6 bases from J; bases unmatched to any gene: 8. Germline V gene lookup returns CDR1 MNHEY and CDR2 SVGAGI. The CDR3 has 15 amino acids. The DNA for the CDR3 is TGTGCCAGCAGTTATCCCACAGGGGGCTTGGCTGAAGCTTTCTTT. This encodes CASSYPTGGLAEAFF.

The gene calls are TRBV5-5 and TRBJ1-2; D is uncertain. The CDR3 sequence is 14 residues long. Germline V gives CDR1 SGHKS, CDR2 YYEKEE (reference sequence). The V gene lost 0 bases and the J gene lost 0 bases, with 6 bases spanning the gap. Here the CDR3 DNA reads TGTGCCAGCAGCTTGGTCCCAGCTAACTATGGCTACACCTTC. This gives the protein CASSLVPANYGYTF.

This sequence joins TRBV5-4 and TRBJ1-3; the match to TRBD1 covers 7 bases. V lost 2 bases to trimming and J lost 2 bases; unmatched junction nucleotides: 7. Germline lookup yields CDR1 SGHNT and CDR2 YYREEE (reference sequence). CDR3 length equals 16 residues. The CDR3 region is CASSLTTGNTGNTIYF. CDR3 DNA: TGTGCCAGCAGCTTAACGACAGGGAATACTGGAAACACCATATATTTT.

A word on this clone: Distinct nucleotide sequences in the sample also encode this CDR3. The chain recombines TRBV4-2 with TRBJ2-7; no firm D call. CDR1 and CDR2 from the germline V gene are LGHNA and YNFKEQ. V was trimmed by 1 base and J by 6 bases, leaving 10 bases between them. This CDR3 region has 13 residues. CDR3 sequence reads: CASSQVPPTEQYF. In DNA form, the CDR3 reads TGTGCCAGCAGCCAAGTTCCCCCTACCGAGCAGTACTTC.

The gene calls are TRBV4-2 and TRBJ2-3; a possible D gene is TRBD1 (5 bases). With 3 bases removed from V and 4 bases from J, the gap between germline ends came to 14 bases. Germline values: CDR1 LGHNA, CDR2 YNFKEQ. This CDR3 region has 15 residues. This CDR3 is CASSHRGVQPDTQYF. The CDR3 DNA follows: TGTGCCAGCAGCCATAGGGGTGTTCAGCCAGATACGCAGTATTTT.

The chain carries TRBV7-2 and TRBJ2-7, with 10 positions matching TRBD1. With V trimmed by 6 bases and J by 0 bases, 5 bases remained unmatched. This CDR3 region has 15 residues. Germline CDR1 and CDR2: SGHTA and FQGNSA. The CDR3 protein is CASSLWTGGSYEQYF. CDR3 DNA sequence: TGTGCCAGCAGTTTGTGGACAGGGGGCTCCTACGAGCAGTACTTC.

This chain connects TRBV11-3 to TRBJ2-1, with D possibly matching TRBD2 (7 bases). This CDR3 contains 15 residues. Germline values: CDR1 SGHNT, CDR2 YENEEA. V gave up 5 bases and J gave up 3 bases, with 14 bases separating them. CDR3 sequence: CASSQRGEGYNEQFF. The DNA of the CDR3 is TGTGCCAGCAGCCAGAGGGGGGAGGGCTACAATGAGCAGTTCTTC. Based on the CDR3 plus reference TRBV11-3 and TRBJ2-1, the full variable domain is EAGVVQSPRYKIIEKKQPVAFWCNPISGHNTLYWYLQNLGQGPELLIRYENEEAVDDSQLPKDRFSAERLKGVDSTLKIQPAELGDSAVYLCASSQRGEGYNEQFFGPGTRLTVL.

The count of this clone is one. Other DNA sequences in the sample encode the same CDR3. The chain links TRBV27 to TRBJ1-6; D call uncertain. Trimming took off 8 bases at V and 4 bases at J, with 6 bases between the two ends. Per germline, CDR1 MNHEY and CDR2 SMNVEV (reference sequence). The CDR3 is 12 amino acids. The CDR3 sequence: CASRGYNSPLHF. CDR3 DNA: TGTGCCAGCCGGGGTTATAATTCACCCCTCCACTTT.

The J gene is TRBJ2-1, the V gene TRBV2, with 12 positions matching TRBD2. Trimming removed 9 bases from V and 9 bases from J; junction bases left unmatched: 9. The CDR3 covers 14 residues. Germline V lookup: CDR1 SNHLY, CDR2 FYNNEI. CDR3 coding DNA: TGTGCCAGGAAGCTAGCGGGAGGGCCGGCTGAGCAGTTCTTC. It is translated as CARKLAGGPAEQFF. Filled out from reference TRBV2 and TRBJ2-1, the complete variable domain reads EPEVTQTPSHQVTQMGQEVILRCVPISNHLYFYWYRQILGQKVEFLVSFYNNEISEKSEIFDDQFSVERPDGSNFTLKIRSTKLEDSAMYFCARKLAGGPAEQFFGPGTRLTVL.

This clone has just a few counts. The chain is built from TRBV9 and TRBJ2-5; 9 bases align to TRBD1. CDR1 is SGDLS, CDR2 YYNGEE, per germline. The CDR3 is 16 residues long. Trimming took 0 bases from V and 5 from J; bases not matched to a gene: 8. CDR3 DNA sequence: TGTGCCAGCAGCGTAGACAGGGGGCGCGCCTGGGAGACCCAGTACTTC. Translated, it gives CASSVDRGRAWETQYF.

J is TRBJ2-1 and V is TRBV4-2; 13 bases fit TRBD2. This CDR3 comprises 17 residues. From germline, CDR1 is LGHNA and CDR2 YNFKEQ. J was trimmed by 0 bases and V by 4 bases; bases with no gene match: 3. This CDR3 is CASSRRTSGSSYNEQFF. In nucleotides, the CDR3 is TGTGCCAGCAGCCGACGGACTAGCGGGAGCTCCTACAATGAGCAGTTCTTC.

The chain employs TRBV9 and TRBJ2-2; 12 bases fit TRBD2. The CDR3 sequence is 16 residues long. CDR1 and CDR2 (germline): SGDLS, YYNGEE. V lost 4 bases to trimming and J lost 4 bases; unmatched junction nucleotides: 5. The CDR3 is CASSPRLAGATGELFF. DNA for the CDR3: TGTGCCAGCAGCCCCCGACTAGCGGGAGCCACCGGGGAGCTGTTTTTT.

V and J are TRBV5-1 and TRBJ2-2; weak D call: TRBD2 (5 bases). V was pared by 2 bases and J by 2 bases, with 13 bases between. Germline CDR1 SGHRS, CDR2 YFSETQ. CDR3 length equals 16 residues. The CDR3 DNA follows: TGCGCCAGCAGCTTTGGAATAGCGCGTAACACCGGGGAGCTGTTTTTT. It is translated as CASSFGIARNTGELFF.

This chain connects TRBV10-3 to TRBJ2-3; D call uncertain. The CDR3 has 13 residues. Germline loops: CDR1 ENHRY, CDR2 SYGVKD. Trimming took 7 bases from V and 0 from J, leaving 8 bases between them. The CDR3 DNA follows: TGTGCCATCACGCCGCGGAGCACAGATACGCAGTATTTT. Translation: CAITPRSTDTQYF.

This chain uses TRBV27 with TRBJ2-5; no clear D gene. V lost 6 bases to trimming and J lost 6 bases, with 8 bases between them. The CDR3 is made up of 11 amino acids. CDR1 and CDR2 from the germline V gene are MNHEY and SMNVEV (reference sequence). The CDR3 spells CASSNYQTQYF. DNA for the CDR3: TGTGCCAGCAGCAACTATCAGACCCAGTACTTC.

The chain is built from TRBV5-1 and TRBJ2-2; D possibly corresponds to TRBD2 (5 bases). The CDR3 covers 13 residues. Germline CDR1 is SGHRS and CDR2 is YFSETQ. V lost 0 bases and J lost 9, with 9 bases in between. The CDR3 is CASSLAGVWELFF. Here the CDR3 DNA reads TGCGCCAGCAGCTTGGCCGGGGTGTGGGAGCTGTTTTTT.